This TCR beta chain is from a study of shared clonotypes between healthy human individuals. Whole-study context: Each donor's CD8 memory used one plate, CD8 naive two, each CD4 subset three. Study findings and constraints: Unshared clonotypes carried lower generation probabilities than those common to all four donors.

Deletions cut 6 bases from V and 4 bases from J, with 13 bases between. Germline V lookup: CDR1 MDHEN, CDR2 SYDVKM. The length of the CDR3 is 14 residues. The study enrolled healthy HIV-negative adults without recent acute infections or vaccinations as donors. Notes on this clone: Antigen: not known. In the same sample, other DNA sequences code for this CDR3.

Every subset's genomic DNA went evenly onto several immunoSEQ plates. Some clones are missing from TCRdb's copy, which holds only in-frame ones; the method was immunoSEQ multiplex PCR. The table has 1,500,000 or so clones, roughly 96% seen once. The receptor was isolated from a man aged 30 to 45 in good health. The rearrangement links TRBV28 to TRBJ1-5; the D gene is possibly TRBD1 (6 bases). Source material: naive CD4+ T cells sorted from blood. Sample subset: CD45RA+ positively selected. The CDR3 loop reads CASSSPGQNQPQHF. The CDR3 bases are TGTGCCAGCAGCAGTCCCGGACAGAATCAGCCCCAGCATTTT.